This T cell receptor (beta chain) was recovered during a study of blood T cell repertoires in COVID-19. Turning to the study itself: Samples of COVID-19 (acute and convalescent) were obtained from the United States, Italy and Spain.

Original processing notes: How many nucleated cells were present was estimated from reference gene primer amplification. Measured with immunoSEQ multiplex PCR; TCRdb has only the in-frame clones, and not every one. The V and J calls and the clone size are those of that table, but D and trimming were determined from the DNA. This table has tens of thousands of clones, approximately 85% appearing once. This receptor was identified in a man aged 80 or over with acute or convalescent COVID-19. The sequenced sample consisted of peripheral blood.

CDR3 nucleotides: TGTGCCAGCAGCTCCCATAGCGCGGGGGAGCTGTTTTTT. This gives the protein CASSSHSAGELFF. J is TRBJ2-2 and V is TRBV7-9; tentatively, D is TRBD2 (5 bases). The length of the CDR3 is 13 residues. V lost 4 bases, J lost 8 bases, and 11 bases lay in between. The germline V gene encodes CDR1 SEHNR and CDR2 FQNEAQ (reference sequence).